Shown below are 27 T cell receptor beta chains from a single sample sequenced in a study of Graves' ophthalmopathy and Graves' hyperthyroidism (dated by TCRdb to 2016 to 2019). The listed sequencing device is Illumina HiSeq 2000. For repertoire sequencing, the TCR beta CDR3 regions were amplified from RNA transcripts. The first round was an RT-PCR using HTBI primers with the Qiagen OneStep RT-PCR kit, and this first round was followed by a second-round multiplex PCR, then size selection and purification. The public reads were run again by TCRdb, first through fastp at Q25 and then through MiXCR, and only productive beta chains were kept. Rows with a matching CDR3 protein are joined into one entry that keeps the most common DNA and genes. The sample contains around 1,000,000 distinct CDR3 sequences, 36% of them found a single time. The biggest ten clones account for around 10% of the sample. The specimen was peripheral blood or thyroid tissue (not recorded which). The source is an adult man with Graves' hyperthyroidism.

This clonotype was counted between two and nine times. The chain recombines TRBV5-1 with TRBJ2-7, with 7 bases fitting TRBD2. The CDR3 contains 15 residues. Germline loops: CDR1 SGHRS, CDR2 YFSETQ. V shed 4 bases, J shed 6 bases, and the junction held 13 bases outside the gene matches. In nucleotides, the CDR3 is TGCGCCAGCAGCAACGTCGCGGGAGTAGTTGGCGAGCAGTACTTC. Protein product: CASSNVAGVVGEQYF.

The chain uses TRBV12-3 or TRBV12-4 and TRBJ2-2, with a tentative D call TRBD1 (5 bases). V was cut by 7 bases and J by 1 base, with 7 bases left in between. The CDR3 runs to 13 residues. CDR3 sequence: CASNRRNTGELFF. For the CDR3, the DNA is TGTGCCAGCAACAGGAGGAACACCGGGGAGCTGTTTTTT.

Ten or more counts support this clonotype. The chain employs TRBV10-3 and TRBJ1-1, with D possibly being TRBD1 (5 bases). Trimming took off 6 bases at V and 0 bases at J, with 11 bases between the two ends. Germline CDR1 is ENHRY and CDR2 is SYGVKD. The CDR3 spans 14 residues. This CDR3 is CAIRARGVNTEAFF. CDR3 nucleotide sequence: TGTGCCATCAGAGCTCGGGGGGTGAACACTGAAGCTTTCTTT.

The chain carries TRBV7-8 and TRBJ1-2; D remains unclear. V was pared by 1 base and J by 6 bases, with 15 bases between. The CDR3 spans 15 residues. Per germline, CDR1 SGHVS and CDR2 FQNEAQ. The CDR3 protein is CASSLETVTGDGYTF. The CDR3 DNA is TGTGCCAGCAGCTTAGAAACAGTCACCGGGGATGGCTACACCTTC.

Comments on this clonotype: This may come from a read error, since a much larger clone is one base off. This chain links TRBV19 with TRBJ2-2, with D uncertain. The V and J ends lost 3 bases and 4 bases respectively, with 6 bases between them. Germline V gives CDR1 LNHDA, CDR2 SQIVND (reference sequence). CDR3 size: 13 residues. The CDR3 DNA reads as TGTGCCAGTAGTATTGTGATCACCGGGGAGCTGTTTTTT. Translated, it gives CASSIVITGELFF.

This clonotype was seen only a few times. The CDR3 nucleotides read TGTGCCAGCAGTGAACAGGGGGGGAGCACAGATACGCAGTATTTT. This codes for CASSEQGGSTDTQYF. V is TRBV25-1 and J is TRBJ2-3; D may be TRBD1 or TRBD2 (7 bases each). With 2 bases removed from V and 0 bases from J, the gap between germline ends came to 9 bases. The CDR3 consists of 15 residues. Per the germline V gene, CDR1 is MGHDK and CDR2 is SYGVNS.

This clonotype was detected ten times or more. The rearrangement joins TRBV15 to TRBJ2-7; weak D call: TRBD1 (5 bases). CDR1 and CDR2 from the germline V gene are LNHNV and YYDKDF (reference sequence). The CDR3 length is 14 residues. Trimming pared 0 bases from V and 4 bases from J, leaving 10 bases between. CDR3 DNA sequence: TGTGCCACCAGCAGAGACGCAGGGTTTTACGAGCAGTACTTC. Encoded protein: CATSRDAGFYEQYF.

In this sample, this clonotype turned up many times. The CDR3 DNA reads as TGCAGTGCTTCGGGACTAGCGGAAGAGACCCAGTACTTC. Its protein is CSASGLAEETQYF. The chain recombines TRBV20-1 with TRBJ2-5, with TRBD2 matching over 11 bases. The length of the CDR3 is 13 residues. CDR1 is DFQATT, CDR2 SNEGSKA, per germline (reference sequence). After removal of 5 bases from V and 3 bases from J, the junction contained 2 bases not matched to a gene.

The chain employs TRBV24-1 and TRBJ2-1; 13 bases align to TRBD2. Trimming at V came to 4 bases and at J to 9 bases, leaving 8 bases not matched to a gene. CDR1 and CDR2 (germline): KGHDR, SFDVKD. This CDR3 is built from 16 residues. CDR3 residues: CATSEELAGGPVEQFF. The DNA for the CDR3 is TGTGCCACCAGTGAAGAACTAGCGGGAGGGCCTGTTGAGCAGTTCTTC.

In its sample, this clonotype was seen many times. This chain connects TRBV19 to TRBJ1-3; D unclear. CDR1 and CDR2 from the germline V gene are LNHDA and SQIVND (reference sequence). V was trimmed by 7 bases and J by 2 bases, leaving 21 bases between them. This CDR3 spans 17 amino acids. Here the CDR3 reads CASTPNFMPYTGNTIYF. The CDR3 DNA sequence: TGTGCCAGTACCCCCAACTTTATGCCTTACACTGGAAACACCATATATTTT. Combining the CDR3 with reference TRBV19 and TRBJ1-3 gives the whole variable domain DGGITQSPKYLFRKEGQNVTLSCEQNLNHDAMYWYRQDPGQGLRLIYYSQIVNDFQKGDIAEGYSVSREKKESFPLTVTSAQKNPTAFYLCASTPNFMPYTGNTIYFGEGSWLTVV.

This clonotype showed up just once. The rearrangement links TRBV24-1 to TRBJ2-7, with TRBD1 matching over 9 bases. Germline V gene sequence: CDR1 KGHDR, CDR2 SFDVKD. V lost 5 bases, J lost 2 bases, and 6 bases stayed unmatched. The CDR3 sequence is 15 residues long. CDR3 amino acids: CATSAAGQGTYEQYF. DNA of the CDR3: TGTGCCACCAGTGCGGCGGGACAGGGAACCTACGAGCAGTACTTC.

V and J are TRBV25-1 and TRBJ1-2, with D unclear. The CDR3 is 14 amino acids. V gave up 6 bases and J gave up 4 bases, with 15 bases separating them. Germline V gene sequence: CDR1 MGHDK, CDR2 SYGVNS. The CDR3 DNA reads TGTGCCAGCAGCCAAGAGAATAGGGCCTATGGCTACACCTTC. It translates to CASSQENRAYGYTF.

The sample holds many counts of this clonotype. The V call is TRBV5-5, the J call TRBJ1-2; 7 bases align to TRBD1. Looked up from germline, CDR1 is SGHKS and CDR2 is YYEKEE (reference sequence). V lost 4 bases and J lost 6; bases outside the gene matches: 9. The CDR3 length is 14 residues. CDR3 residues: CASSAHRDSDGYTF. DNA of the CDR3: TGTGCCAGCAGCGCTCACCGGGACAGCGATGGCTACACCTTC.

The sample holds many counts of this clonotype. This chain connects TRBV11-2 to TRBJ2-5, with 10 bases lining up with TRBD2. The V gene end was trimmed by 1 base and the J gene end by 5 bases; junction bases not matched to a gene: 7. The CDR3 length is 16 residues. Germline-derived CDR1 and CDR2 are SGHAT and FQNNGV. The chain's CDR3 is CASSLASSGSLETQYF. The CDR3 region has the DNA TGTGCCAGCAGCTTAGCGTCTAGCGGGAGTTTGGAGACCCAGTACTTC.

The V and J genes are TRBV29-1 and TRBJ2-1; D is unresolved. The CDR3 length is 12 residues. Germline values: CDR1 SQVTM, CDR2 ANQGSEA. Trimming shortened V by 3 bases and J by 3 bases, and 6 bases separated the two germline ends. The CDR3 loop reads CSVDSGYNEQFF. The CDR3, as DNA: TGCAGCGTTGACTCAGGCTACAATGAGCAGTTCTTC.

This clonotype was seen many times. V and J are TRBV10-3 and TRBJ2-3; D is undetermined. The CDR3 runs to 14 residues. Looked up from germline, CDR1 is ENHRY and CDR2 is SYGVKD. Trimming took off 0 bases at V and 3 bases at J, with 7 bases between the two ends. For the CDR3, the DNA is TGTGCCATCAGTGAGTCGACCGGGACAGATACGCAGTATTTT. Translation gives CAISESTGTDTQYF.

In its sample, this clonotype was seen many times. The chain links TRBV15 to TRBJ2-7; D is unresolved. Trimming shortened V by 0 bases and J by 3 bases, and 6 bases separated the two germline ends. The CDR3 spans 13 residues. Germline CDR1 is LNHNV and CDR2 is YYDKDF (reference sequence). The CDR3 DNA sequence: TGTGCCACCAGCAGAGAGCGAGGCTACGAGCAGTACTTC. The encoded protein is CATSRERGYEQYF.

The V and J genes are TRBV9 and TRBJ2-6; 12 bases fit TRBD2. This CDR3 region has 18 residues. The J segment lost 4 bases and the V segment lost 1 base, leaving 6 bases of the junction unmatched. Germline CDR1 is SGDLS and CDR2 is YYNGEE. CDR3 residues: CASSVPLAGGGGANVLTF. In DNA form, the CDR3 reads TGTGCCAGCAGCGTACCCCTAGCGGGGGGGGGCGGGGCCAACGTCCTGACTTTC.

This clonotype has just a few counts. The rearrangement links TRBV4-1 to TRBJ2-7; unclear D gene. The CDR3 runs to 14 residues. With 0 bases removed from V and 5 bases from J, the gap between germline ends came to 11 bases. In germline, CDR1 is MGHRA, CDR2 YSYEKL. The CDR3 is CASSQEIVKDEQYF. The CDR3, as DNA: TGCGCCAGCAGCCAAGAGATCGTAAAGGACGAGCAGTACTTC.

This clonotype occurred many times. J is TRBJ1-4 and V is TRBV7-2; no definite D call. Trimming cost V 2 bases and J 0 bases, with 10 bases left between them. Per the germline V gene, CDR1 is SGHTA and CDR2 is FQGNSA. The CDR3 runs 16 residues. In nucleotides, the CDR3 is TGTGCCAGCAGCTTATTCGGAGCTGCAACTAATGAAAAACTGTTTTTT. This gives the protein CASSLFGAATNEKLFF.

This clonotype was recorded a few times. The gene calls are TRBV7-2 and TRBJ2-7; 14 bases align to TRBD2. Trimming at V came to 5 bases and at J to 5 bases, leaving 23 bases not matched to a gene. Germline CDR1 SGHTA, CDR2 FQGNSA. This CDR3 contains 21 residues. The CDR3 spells CASSPRDSRGTSGSAGDEQYF. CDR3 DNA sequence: TGTGCCAGCAGCCCTAGGGATTCCCGAGGGACTAGCGGGAGCGCCGGGGACGAGCAGTACTTC.

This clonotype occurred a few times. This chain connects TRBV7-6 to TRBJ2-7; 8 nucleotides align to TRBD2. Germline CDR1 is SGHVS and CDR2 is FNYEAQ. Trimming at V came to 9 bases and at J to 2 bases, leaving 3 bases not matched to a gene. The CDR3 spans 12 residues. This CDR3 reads CARTSATYEQYF. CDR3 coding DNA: TGTGCCAGGACTAGCGCAACCTACGAGCAGTACTTC.

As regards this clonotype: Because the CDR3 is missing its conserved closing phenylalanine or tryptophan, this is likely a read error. The CDR3 coding sequence is TGCGCCAGCAGCCAGTTTGGCGAGACCCAGTACCTC. Translation: CASSQFGETQYL. The rearrangement uses TRBV5-1 and TRBJ2-5, with D unclear. Trimming shortened V by 4 bases and J by 5 bases, and 9 bases separated the two germline ends. The germline CDR1 and CDR2 sequences are SGHRS and YFSETQ. This CDR3 region has 12 residues.

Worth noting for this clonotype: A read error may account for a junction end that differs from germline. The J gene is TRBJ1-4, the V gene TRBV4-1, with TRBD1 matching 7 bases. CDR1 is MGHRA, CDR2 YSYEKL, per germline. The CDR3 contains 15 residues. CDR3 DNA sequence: TGTGCCAGCAGCCTTTTTGGGGACAGAGCCGAAAAACTGTTTTTT. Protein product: CASSLFGDRAEKLFF.

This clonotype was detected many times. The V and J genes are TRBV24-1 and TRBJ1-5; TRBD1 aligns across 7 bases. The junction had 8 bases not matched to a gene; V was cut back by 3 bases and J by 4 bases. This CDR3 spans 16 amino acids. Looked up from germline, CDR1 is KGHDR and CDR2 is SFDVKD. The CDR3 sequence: CATSDRDRVGNQPQHF. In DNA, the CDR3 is TGTGCCACCAGTGATCGCGACAGGGTGGGAAATCAGCCCCAGCATTTT.

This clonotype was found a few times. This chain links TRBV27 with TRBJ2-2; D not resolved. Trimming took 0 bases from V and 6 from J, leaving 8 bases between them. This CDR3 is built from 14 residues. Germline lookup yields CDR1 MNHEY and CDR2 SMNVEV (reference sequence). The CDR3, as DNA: TGTGCCAGCAGTTTATCGCTACGGTCCGGGGAGCTGTTTTTT. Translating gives CASSLSLRSGELFF.

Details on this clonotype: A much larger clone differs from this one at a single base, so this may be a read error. The CDR3 sequence: CASSGAPGPNTEASF. The CDR3 DNA reads TGTGCCAGCAGTGGGGCCCCAGGGCCTAACACTGAAGCTTCCTTT. This rearrangement joins TRBV7-6 to TRBJ1-1, with D possibly TRBD1 on 5 matching bases. Germline-derived CDR1 and CDR2 are SGHVS and FNYEAQ. The CDR3 consists of 15 residues.